The clone carrying this TCR delta chain showed up many times. With V trimmed by 0 bases and J by 0 bases, 19 bases remained unmatched. CDR1 and CDR2 from the germline V gene are GEAIGNYY and EKD. The CDR3 consists of 24 residues. Bulk repertoires came from Vgamma9/Vdelta2+ or Vdelta2-negative gammadelta T cells flow-sorted from PBMC. The data were taken from a study of γδ T cells in repeated Plasmodium falciparum infection. TCRdb made new clone calls on the multiplex PCR reads using CATT. This sample has approximately 90,000 delta-chain clones; 0.9% to 1% occur once, and the top ten carry nearly 10%. The clonotype was recovered from a pool of human donors (malaria-infected and uninfected, not separated). This chain joins TRDV2 and TRDJ3, with TRDD3 identical over 10 bases. TCRdb leaves out the J gene; it was filled in here by matching the DNA to germline. The sample comprised gamma-delta T cells from blood. For the CDR3, the DNA is TGTGCCTGTGACACCGTCCCGAGGACTGGGGGATCCCCAACTAGCTCCTGGGACACCCGACAGATGTTTTTC. As protein: CACDTVPRTGGSPTSSWDTRQMFF.